The subject of this entry is one T cell receptor beta chain. Given a much more abundant clone one base away, this may be a read error. This entry comes from a study of molecular identifiers for immune sequencing clone quantification. Each CDR3 protein gets one entry after TCRdb re-called the PCR reads with MiXCR. The repertoire holds a few hundred thousand distinct CDR3 sequences, 24% seen once, with 0.74% in the top ten. With RNA at 10%, 30% or 50%, naive CD8 libraries came from around 20,000 to 1,000,000 sorted cells. This CDR3 spans 15 amino acids. Germline CDR1 is SGHTA and CDR2 is FQGNSA. V shed 1 base and J shed 1 base, with 10 bases lying between them.

This TCR came from a human donor in good health. Some libraries in this study had Jurkat cell RNA spiked in. This chain uses TRBV7-2 with TRBJ1-1, with D unclear. Sequenced material: naive CD8+ T cells from blood, with Jurkat cell RNA spiked in. As to subset: FACS-sorted CD8+CD4-CCR7+CD45RA+ naive T cells. The DNA for the CDR3 is TGTGCCAGCAGCTTAGGCCAGGCCCAGAACACTGAAGCTTTCTTT. Protein: CASSLGQAQNTEAFF.